The rows below give T cell receptor beta chains drawn from one sample of a study of cytomegalovirus exposure and HLA in healthy donors. Assay used: immunoSEQ multiplex PCR; TCRdb lists only in-frame clones, some missing. The data contain some 67,000 clones, approximately 78% of them singletons. The sequenced material came from PBMCs. Every receptor here comes from a woman aged 25 to 45 in good health and CMV-seronegative. The CDR3 runs from the conserved cysteine through the conserved F or W. Each record gives: J gene, V gene, CDR3 protein.

J gene: TRBJ2-7; V gene: TRBV20-1; CDR3 protein: CSARASYEQYF
J gene: TRBJ1-1; V gene: TRBV4-2; CDR3 protein: CASSQGTGTTEAFF
J gene: TRBJ2-7; V gene: TRBV2; CDR3 protein: CASSPPRVYEQYF
J gene: TRBJ2-4; V gene: TRBV5-5; CDR3 protein: CASSQNGQERIKNIQYF
J gene: TRBJ1-5; V gene: TRBV4-1; CDR3 protein: CASSQDSTNQPQHF
J gene: TRBJ1-1; V gene: TRBV28; CDR3 protein: CASSFPSSTEAFF
J gene: TRBJ2-3; V gene: TRBV27; CDR3 protein: CASSFIKQGVDTQYF
J gene: TRBJ2-3; V gene: TRBV6-5; CDR3 protein: CASRRGTATDTQYF
J gene: TRBJ2-7; V gene: TRBV7-6; CDR3 protein: CASSLAGQGSEQYF
J gene: TRBJ1-3; V gene: TRBV6-5; CDR3 protein: CASSRQGGQGNTIYF
J gene: TRBJ1-2; V gene: TRBV5-5; CDR3 protein: CASTSEQGIRAYGYTF
J gene: TRBJ1-1; V gene: TRBV4-3; CDR3 protein: CASSQAQGEGTEAFF
J gene: TRBJ2-2; V gene: TRBV7-9; CDR3 protein: CASSFLKQSNTGELFF
J gene: TRBJ1-2; V gene: TRBV7-6; CDR3 protein: CASSLRTGESYGYTF
J gene: TRBJ1-1; V gene: TRBV5-1; CDR3 protein: CASSLVGLAENTEAFF
J gene: TRBJ2-5; V gene: TRBV28; CDR3 protein: CASRPAGGRETQYF
J gene: TRBJ2-5; V gene: TRBV7-2; CDR3 protein: CASSPDGQLYQETQYF
J gene: TRBJ2-5; V gene: TRBV9; CDR3 protein: CASSVGLAGGPRQETQYF
J gene: TRBJ1-1; V gene: TRBV7-9; CDR3 protein: CASSQPPGTPPDTEAFF
J gene: TRBJ2-7; V gene: TRBV9; CDR3 protein: CASSVRGGGNSGEQYF
J gene: TRBJ1-6; V gene: TRBV11-2; CDR3 protein: CASSLVGTGVSPLHF
J gene: TRBJ1-4; V gene: TRBV5-1; CDR3 protein: CASSIGTVMGEKLFF
J gene: TRBJ1-2; V gene: TRBV27; CDR3 protein: CASSRTGRGNYGYTF
J gene: TRBJ2-7; V gene: TRBV27; CDR3 protein: CASSFTGGTYEQYF
J gene: TRBJ2-1; V gene: TRBV5-4; CDR3 protein: CASSRGAGSQNNEQFF
J gene: TRBJ2-5; V gene: TRBV7-6; CDR3 protein: CASSLGAGTQTQYF
J gene: TRBJ2-1; V gene: TRBV27; CDR3 protein: CASSLDGQGANEQFF
J gene: TRBJ2-2; V gene: TRBV11-3; CDR3 protein: CASSLDFAGELFF
J gene: TRBJ1-1; V gene: TRBV6-6; CDR3 protein: CASSLKQGAWNTEAFF
J gene: TRBJ1-3; V gene: TRBV19; CDR3 protein: CASSPGISGNTIYF
J gene: TRBJ2-7; V gene: TRBV14; CDR3 protein: CASSPGGLSEQYF
J gene: TRBJ1-2; V gene: TRBV9; CDR3 protein: CASSGGQLVNYGYTF
J gene: TRBJ1-2; V gene: TRBV14; CDR3 protein: CASSRGAGSGLYGYTF
J gene: TRBJ1-5; V gene: TRBV28; CDR3 protein: CASRVFSLRDSNQPQHF
J gene: TRBJ2-7; V gene: TRBV18; CDR3 protein: CASSPMVRGDEQYF
J gene: TRBJ1-2; V gene: TRBV19; CDR3 protein: CASSISDRGIYGYTF
J gene: TRBJ1-1; V gene: TRBV4-3; CDR3 protein: CASSQVLGTGGTEAFF
J gene: TRBJ2-5; V gene: TRBV9; CDR3 protein: CASRLLEGARKETQYF
J gene: TRBJ2-7; V gene: TRBV5-8; CDR3 protein: CASSLARTGANEQYF
J gene: TRBJ1-5; V gene: TRBV10-3; CDR3 protein: CAISESSVYSNQPQHF
J gene: TRBJ2-7; V gene: TRBV25-1; CDR3 protein: CASSDFYEQYF